A single T cell receptor beta chain is shown here with its context. Its antigen is not identified. The CDR3 consists of 23 residues. J lost 9 bases, V lost 2 bases, and 34 bases had no gene match. The V gene's germline CDR1 is MRHNA and CDR2 SNTAGT. These data come from a study of graft-versus-host responses after intestinal transplantation. Method: immunoSEQ multiplex PCR; TCRdb's copy keeps in-frame clones and lacks some. Of roughly 36,000 clones listed, about 95% are singletons. This sample comprised unstimulated CD8+ T cells sorted from spleen or lymph node cells, obtained before transplant. The TCR sequence derives from a human donor who was the organ donor for an intestinal transplant. The chain joins TRBV6-4 to TRBJ2-4; 7 bases fit TRBD1. CDR3 nucleotides: TGTGCCAGCAGTGACAGGGGGCCCTTCCGAGGTGTTCGGGCCCTAGACCTTGTTGGCATTCAGTACTTC. Translation gives CASSDRGPFRGVRALDLVGIQYF.